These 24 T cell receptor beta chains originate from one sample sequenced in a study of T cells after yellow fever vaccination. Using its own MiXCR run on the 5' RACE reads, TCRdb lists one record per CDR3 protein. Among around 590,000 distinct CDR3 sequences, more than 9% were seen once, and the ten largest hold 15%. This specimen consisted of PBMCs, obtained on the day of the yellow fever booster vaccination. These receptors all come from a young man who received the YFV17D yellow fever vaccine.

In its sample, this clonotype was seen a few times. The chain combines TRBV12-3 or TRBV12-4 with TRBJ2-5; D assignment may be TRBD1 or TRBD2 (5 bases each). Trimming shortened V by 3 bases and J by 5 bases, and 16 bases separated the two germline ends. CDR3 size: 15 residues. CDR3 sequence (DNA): TGTGCCAGCAGTTTGAGGGGACCCCCGGGGGAGACCCAGTACTTC. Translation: CASSLRGPPGETQYF.

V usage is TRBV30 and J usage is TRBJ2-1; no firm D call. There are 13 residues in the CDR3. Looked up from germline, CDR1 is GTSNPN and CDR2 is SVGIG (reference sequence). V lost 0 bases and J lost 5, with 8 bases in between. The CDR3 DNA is TGTGCCTGGAGTGTAGGCCAGAACAATGAGCAGTTCTTC. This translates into CAWSVGQNNEQFF.

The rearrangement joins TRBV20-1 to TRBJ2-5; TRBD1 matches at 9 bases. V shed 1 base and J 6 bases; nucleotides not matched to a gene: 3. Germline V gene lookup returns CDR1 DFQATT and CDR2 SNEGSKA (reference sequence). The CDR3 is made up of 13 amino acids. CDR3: CSARVQGAQTQYF. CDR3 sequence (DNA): TGCAGTGCTAGAGTACAGGGGGCCCAGACCCAGTACTTC.

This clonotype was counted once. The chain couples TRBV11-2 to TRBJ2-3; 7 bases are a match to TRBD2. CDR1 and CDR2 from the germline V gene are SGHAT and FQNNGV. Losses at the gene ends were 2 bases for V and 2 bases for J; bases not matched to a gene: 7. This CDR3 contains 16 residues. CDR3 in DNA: TGTGCCAGCAGCTTAAGGCTAGCGGAACACACAGATACGCAGTATTTT. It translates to CASSLRLAEHTDTQYF.

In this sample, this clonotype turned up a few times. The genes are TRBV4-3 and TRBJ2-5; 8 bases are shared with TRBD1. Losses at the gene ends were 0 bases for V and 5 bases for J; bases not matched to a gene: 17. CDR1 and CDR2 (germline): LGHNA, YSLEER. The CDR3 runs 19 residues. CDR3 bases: TGCGCCAGCAGCCAAGATAGGGGGGACAGGCCTAGTTGGGCGGAGACCCAGTACTTC. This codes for CASSQDRGDRPSWAETQYF.

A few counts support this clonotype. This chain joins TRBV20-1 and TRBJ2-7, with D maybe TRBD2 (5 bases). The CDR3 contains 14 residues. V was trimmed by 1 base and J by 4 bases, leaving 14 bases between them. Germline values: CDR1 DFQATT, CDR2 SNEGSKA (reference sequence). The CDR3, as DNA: TGCAGTGCTAGAGGTTCCCGGGGTAATTACGAGCAGTACTTC. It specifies CSARGSRGNYEQYF.

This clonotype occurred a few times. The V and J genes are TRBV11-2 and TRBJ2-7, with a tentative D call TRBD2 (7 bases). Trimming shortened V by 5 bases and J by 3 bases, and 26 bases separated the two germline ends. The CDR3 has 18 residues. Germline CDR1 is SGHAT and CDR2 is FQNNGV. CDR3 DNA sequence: TGTGCCAGCAGCCGAGGCAGCGGGACAAGACCCGTTAACTACGAGCAGTACTTC. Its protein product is CASSRGSGTRPVNYEQYF. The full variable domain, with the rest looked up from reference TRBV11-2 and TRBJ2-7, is EAGVAQSPRYKIIEKRQSVAFWCNPISGHATLYWYQQILGQGPKLLIQFQNNGVVDDSQLPKDRFSAERLKGVDSTLKIQPAKLEDSAVYLCASSRGSGTRPVNYEQYFGPGTRLTVT.

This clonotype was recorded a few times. This CDR3 reads CASHRLAGASYEQYF. The CDR3 coding sequence is TGTGCCAGCCACCGGCTAGCAGGTGCCTCCTACGAGCAGTACTTC. The genes are TRBV6-2 or TRBV6-3 and TRBJ2-7; possibly TRBD2 for D (5 bases). The CDR3 loop spans 15 amino acids. Trimming left V 8 bases short and J 0 bases short, with 17 bases between. The germline gives CDR1 MNHEY, CDR2 SVGEGT.

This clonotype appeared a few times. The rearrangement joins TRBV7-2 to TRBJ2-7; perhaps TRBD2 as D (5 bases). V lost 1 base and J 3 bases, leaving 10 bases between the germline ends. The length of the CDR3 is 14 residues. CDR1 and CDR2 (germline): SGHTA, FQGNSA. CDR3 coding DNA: TGTGCCAGCAGCTTAGTGCTGGGAGACTACGAGCAGTACTTC. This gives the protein CASSLVLGDYEQYF.

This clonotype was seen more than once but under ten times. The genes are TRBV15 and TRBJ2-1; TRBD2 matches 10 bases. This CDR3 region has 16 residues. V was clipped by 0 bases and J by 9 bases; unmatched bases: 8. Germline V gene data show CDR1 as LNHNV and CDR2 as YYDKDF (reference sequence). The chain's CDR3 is CATSRDHPSSGSEQFF. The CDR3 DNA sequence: TGTGCCACCAGCAGAGATCACCCCTCTAGCGGGAGTGAGCAGTTCTTC.

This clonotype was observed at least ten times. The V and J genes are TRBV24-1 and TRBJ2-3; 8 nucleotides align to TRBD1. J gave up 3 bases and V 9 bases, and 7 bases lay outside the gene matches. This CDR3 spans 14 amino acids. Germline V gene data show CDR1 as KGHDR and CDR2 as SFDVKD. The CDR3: CATGGRQGTDTQYF. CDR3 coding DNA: TGTGCCACCGGGGGCCGACAGGGGACAGATACGCAGTATTTT.

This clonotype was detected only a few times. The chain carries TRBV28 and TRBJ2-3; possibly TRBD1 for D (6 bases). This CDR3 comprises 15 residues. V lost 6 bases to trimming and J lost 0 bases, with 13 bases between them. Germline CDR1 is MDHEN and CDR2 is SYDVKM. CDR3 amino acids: CASSPDRPSTDTQYF. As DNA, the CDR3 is TGTGCCAGCAGCCCTGACAGGCCTAGCACAGATACGCAGTATTTT.

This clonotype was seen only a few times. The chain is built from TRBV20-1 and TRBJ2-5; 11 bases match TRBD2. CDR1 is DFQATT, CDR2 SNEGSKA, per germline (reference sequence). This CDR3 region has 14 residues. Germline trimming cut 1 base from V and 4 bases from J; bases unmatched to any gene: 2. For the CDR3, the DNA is TGCAGTGCTAGAGTTCTAGCGGGAGGAGAGACCCAGTACTTC. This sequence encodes CSARVLAGGETQYF.

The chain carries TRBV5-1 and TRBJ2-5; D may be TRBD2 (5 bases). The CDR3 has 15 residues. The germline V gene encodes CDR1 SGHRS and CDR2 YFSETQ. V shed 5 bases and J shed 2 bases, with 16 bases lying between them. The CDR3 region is CASSPGGGPQETQYF. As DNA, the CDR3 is TGCGCCAGCAGTCCTGGTGGCGGGCCTCAAGAGACCCAGTACTTC.

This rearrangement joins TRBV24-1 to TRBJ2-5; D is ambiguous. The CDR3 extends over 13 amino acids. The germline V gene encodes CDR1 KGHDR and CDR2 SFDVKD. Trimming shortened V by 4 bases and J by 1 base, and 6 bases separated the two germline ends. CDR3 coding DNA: TGTGCCACCAGTGAGATGGCCCAAGAGACCCAGTACTTC. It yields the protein CATSEMAQETQYF.

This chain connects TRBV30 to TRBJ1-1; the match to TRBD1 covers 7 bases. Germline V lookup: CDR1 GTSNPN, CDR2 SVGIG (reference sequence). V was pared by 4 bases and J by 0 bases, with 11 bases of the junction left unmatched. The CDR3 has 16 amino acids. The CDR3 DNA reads TGTGCCTGGAAAACAGGGGCCTACACTTTGAACACTGAAGCTTTCTTT. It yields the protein CAWKTGAYTLNTEAFF. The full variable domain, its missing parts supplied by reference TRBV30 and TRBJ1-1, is SQTIHQWPATLVQPVGSPLSLECTVEGTSNPNLYWYRQAAGRGLQLLFYSVGIGQISSEVPQNLSASRPQDRQFILSSKKLLLSDSGFYLCAWKTGAYTLNTEAFFGQGTRLTVV.

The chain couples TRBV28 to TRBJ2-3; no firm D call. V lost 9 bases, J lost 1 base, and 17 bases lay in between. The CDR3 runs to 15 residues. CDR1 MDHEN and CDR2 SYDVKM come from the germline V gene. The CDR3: CASPPRVGGTDTQYF. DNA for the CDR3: TGTGCCAGTCCCCCCCGGGTCGGCGGCACAGATACGCAGTATTTT.

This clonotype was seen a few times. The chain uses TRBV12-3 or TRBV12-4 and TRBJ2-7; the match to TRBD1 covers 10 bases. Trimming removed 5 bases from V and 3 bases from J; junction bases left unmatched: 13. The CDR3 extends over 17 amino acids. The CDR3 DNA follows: TGTGCCAGCAGTCCGGGACAGGGGCAGAGCGGGTTCTACGAGCAGTACTTC. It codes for CASSPGQGQSGFYEQYF.

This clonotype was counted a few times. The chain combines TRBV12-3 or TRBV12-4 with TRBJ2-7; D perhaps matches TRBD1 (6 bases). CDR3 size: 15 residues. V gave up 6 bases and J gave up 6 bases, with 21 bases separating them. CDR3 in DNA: TGTGCCAGCAGGCCCGGGACATCCCCTTCGGCCGAGCAGTACTTC. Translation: CASRPGTSPSAEQYF.

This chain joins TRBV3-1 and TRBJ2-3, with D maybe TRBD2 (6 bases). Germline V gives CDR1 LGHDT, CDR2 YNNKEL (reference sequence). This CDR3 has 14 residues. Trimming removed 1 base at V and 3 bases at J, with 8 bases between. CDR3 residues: CASSQGTITDTQYF. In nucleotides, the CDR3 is TGTGCCAGCAGCCAAGGGACTATTACAGATACGCAGTATTTT.

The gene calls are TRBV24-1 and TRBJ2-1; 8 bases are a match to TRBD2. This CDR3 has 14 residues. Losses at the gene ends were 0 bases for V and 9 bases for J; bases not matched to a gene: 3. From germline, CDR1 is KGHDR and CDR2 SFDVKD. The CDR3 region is CATSDLLAGGEQFF. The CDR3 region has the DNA TGTGCCACCAGTGATTTGCTAGCGGGTGGTGAGCAGTTCTTC.

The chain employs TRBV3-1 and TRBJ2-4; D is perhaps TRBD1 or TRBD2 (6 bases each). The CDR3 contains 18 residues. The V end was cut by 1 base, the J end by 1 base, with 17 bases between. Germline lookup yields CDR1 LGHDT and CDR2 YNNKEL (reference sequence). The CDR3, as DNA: TGTGCCAGCAGCCAAGGTGGGAAAGGGGGACTCGCCAAAAACATTCAGTACTTC. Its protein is CASSQGGKGGLAKNIQYF.

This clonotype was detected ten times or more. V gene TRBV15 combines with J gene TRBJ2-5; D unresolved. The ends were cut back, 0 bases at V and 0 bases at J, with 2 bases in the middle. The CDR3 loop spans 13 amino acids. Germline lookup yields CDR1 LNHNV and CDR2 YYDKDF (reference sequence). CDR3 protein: CATSRDYQETQYF. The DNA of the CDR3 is TGTGCCACCAGCAGAGACTACCAAGAGACCCAGTACTTC.

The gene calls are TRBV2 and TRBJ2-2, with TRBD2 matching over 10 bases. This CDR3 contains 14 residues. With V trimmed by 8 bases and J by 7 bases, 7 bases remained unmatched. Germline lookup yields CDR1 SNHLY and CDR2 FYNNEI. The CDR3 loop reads CASERGLADGELFF. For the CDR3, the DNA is TGTGCCAGCGAGAGAGGACTAGCGGACGGGGAGCTGTTTTTT.